These 3 T cell receptor beta chains share one sample of origin, sequenced in a study of CXCR3-negative and CXCR3-positive naive CD8 T cells. The authors prepared UMI-labeled TRB cDNA libraries by 5' RACE. TCRdb reworked the 5' RACE reads into one entry per CDR3 protein, no DNA. With fewer than 80,000 distinct CDR3 sequences in the sample, the ten largest clones hold 3.5% to 5%. Sample: naive CXCR3- CD8+ T cells from blood. Subset defined: CD45RO-CCR7+CD27+CD95- naive CD8+ T cells lacking CXCR3 (TNR3-). These receptors were taken from a human donor in good health. Some clones in this sample may be carry-over from other donors' samples.

The V call is TRBV28, the J call TRBJ2-7; TCRdb designates TRBD1, a call that cannot be tested without DNA. CDR3 length: 15 amino acids. Germline V gene lookup returns CDR1 MDHEN and CDR2 SYDVKM. CDR3 in amino acids: CASSWGLGSSYEQYF.

The chain employs TRBV7-3 and TRBJ1-6; TCRdb designates TRBD1, a call that cannot be tested without DNA. The CDR3 length is 15 residues. Germline V gene data show CDR1 as SGHTA and CDR2 as FQGTGA. The chain's CDR3 is CASSLNDSGDSPLHF.

J is TRBJ2-5 and V is TRBV6-2 or TRBV6-3. CDR1 is MNHEY, CDR2 SVGEGT, per germline. The length of the CDR3 is 11 residues. The CDR3 loop reads CASTLGETQYF.